This T cell receptor beta chain was found in a study of blood T cell repertoires in COVID-19. Study at large: The United States, Italy and Spain provided the acute and convalescent COVID-19 samples.

Original analysis: Amplification with reference gene primers provided the estimates of nucleated cell counts. Libraries were prepared by immunoSEQ multiplex PCR; TCRdb keeps only in-frame clonotypes and omits some of them. D and trimming come from the DNA, and the V and J calls and clone size come from that table. Here the sample spans more than 10,000 clones, 90% being singletons. This CDR3 spans 15 amino acids. With 4 bases clipped from V and 2 bases from J, the junction kept 6 bases outside the gene matches. In germline, CDR1 is ENHRY, CDR2 SYGVKD. This clonotype was obtained from a human donor in a cohort sampled during active COVID-19. Sequenced sample: peripheral blood. V gene TRBV10-3 combines with J gene TRBJ2-7; TRBD1 agrees at 9 bases. CDR3: CAISAPGQGTYEQYF. The CDR3 region has the DNA TGTGCCATCAGTGCTCCGGGACAGGGAACCTACGAGCAGTACTTC.